These 24 T cell receptor beta chains share one sample of origin, sequenced in a study of blood T cell repertoires in COVID-19. Sequenced by immunoSEQ multiplex PCR; TCRdb stores in-frame clones only, minus some. The sample yields tens of thousands of clones, 83% seen once. The sample was peripheral blood. The receptor source for this set is a human donor in a cohort sampled during active COVID-19.

The chain links TRBV5-1 to TRBJ1-1, with unresolved D. CDR3 length: 14 residues. V was pared by 3 bases and J by 6 bases, with 15 bases between. Per the germline V gene, CDR1 is SGHRS and CDR2 is YFSETQ. The CDR3 here is CASSSDYRGAEAFF. In nucleotides, the CDR3 is TGCGCCAGCAGCTCTGACTACCGCGGCGCTGAAGCTTTCTTT.

The chain couples TRBV14 to TRBJ2-1, with 10 nucleotides matching TRBD1. Unmatched junction bases numbered 11, after V lost 4 bases and J lost 8 bases. The germline V gene encodes CDR1 SGHDN and CDR2 FVKESK. The CDR3 has 16 residues. CDR3 in DNA: TGTGCCAGCAGCCCCTCGAGGGGACAGGGGAGGGATGAGCAGTTCTTC. Encoded protein: CASSPSRGQGRDEQFF.

The gene calls are TRBV14 and TRBJ2-7, with a possible D match to TRBD2 (5 bases). The germline V gene encodes CDR1 SGHDN and CDR2 FVKESK. CDR3 length equals 14 residues. V lost 4 bases and J lost 3, with 13 bases in between. The CDR3 DNA follows: TGTGCCAGCAGCCCCCTTTGGGGAGACTACGAGCAGTACTTC. Translation gives CASSPLWGDYEQYF.

The rearrangement links TRBV10-2 to TRBJ2-1; 11 positions agree with TRBD2. The V and J ends lost 6 bases and 6 bases, in that order; junction bases with no gene match: 7. CDR1 is WSHSY, CDR2 SAAADI, per germline. The CDR3 extends over 15 amino acids. This CDR3 reads CASRLGTSGLNEQFF. The CDR3 region has the DNA TGCGCCAGCAGACTCGGGACTAGCGGCCTCAATGAGCAGTTCTTC.

The chain is built from TRBV7-3 and TRBJ2-3; 8 bases align to TRBD2. The V gene's germline CDR1 is SGHTA and CDR2 FQGTGA. Trimming took 5 bases from V and 4 from J; bases not matched to a gene: 11. The CDR3 is 16 residues long. The CDR3: CASSRSARGGADTQYF. Written as DNA, the CDR3 is TGTGCCAGCAGCCGAAGCGCCCGGGGGGGGGCAGATACGCAGTATTTT.

The rearrangement uses TRBV6-2 or TRBV6-3 and TRBJ2-1, with TRBD2 identical over 8 bases. Per the germline V gene, CDR1 is MNHEY and CDR2 is SVGEGT. CDR3 size: 14 residues. The V segment lost 2 bases and the J segment 9 bases; nucleotides outside the gene matches: 6. The CDR3 DNA follows: TGTGCCAGCAGTTACGGGGTAGCGGGGACTGAGCAGTTCTTC. Translated: CASSYGVAGTEQFF.

CDR3 coding DNA: TGTGCCAGTAGTATAGGCGGGACCAATGAAGCTTTCTTT. This codes for CASSIGGTNEAFF. This chain links TRBV19 with TRBJ1-1; a weak D match, TRBD1 (5 bases). Trimming cost V 1 base and J 7 bases, with 10 bases left between them. CDR3 length: 13 residues. The V gene's germline CDR1 is LNHDA and CDR2 SQIVND (reference sequence).

The chain has TRBV11-3 and TRBJ2-3, with D tentatively TRBD1 (5 bases). Trimming left V 1 base short and J 2 bases short, with 10 bases between. This CDR3 has 15 amino acids. Germline lookup yields CDR1 SGHNT and CDR2 YENEEA. This CDR3 is CASSLGQLITDTQYF. DNA for the CDR3: TGTGCCAGCAGCTTAGGACAGCTTATCACAGATACGCAGTATTTT.

This clone has just one count. The V gene is TRBV10-1, the J gene TRBJ2-2; 8 bases fit TRBD2. The CDR3 contains 14 residues. Germline V gene lookup returns CDR1 WNHNN and CDR2 SYGVQD (reference sequence). V shed 6 bases and J 4 bases; nucleotides not matched to a gene: 4. CDR3 region: CASSGGAGTGELFF. The CDR3 DNA sequence: TGCGCCAGCAGCGGGGGGGCCGGCACCGGGGAGCTGTTTTTT.

V is TRBV2 and J is TRBJ2-7; D is ambiguous. The CDR3 is 16 amino acids. Germline CDR1 reads SNHLY; CDR2 reads FYNNEI. The germline V and J ends were trimmed by 1 base and 5 bases, with 18 bases remaining between them. The CDR3 nucleotides are TGTGCCAGCAGTGAAGGTGAGGTGGCTTTGAGCCACGAGCAGTACTTC. It translates to CASSEGEVALSHEQYF.

The count of this clone is one. This chain connects TRBV24-1 to TRBJ2-3; the match to TRBD2 covers 7 bases. There are 14 residues in the CDR3. V trimming: 5 bases; J trimming: 4 bases; junction bases outside the gene matches: 5. Germline CDR1 KGHDR, CDR2 SFDVKD. CDR3 DNA sequence: TGTGCCACCAGTGGAGGACTAGAATCAGATACGCAGTATTTT. Its protein is CATSGGLESDTQYF.

V and J are TRBV5-1 and TRBJ1-5, with TRBD1 identical over 8 bases. Germline V gene sequence: CDR1 SGHRS, CDR2 YFSETQ. The V gene end was trimmed by 0 bases and the J gene end by 5 bases; junction bases not matched to a gene: 4. The CDR3 is 15 residues long. CDR3 coding DNA: TGCGCCAGCAGCTTGGTACCAGGGGGCGATCAGCCCCAGCATTTT. Translated: CASSLVPGGDQPQHF.

The chain combines TRBV11-2 with TRBJ2-7; 9 bases are a match to TRBD2. Germline V CDR1 and CDR2: SGHAT, FQNNGV. Trimming took 6 bases from V and 2 from J; bases not matched to a gene: 8. The CDR3 consists of 15 residues. The CDR3 DNA reads TGTGCCAGCAGTTTCGCTAGCGGGGAAGCCTACGAGCAGTACTTC. Its translation: CASSFASGEAYEQYF.

A single count supports this clone. The rearrangement joins TRBV5-1 to TRBJ2-3, with D tentatively TRBD2 (5 bases). The CDR3 covers 15 residues. V lost 2 bases to trimming and J lost 1 base, with 11 bases between them. CDR1 is SGHRS and CDR2 is YFSETQ in the germline V gene. The CDR3 reads CASSFEGGGTDTQYF. In nucleotides, the CDR3 is TGCGCCAGCAGCTTTGAGGGTGGGGGCACAGATACGCAGTATTTT. Full variable domain (missing parts from reference TRBV5-1 and TRBJ2-3): KAGVTQTPRYLIKTRGQQVTLSCSPISGHRSVSWYQQTPGQGLQFLFEYFSETQRNKGNFPGRFSGRQFSNSRSEMNVSTLELGDSALYLCASSFEGGGTDTQYFGPGTRLTVL.

The V gene is TRBV6-5, the J gene TRBJ2-3; TRBD2 is a possible D gene (5 bases). The CDR3 runs to 14 residues. Trimming shortened V by 0 bases and J by 11 bases, and 15 bases separated the two germline ends. CDR1 and CDR2 from the germline V gene are MNHEY and SVGAGI. The CDR3 protein is CASSYSRSLGLQYF. As DNA, the CDR3 is TGTGCCAGCAGTTACTCGAGGAGCCTTGGACTGCAGTATTTT.

The V call is TRBV18, the J call TRBJ1-4, with TRBD1 identical over 10 bases. V lost 6 bases to trimming and J lost 8 bases; unmatched junction nucleotides: 12. Germline CDR1 and CDR2: KGHSH and LQKENI. The CDR3 is 16 amino acids. CDR3 DNA sequence: TGTGCCAGCTCGCCAAGCGTCGGACAGGGGGAGGAAAAACTGTTTTTT. It translates to CASSPSVGQGEEKLFF. The full variable domain, its missing parts supplied by reference TRBV18 and TRBJ1-4, is NAGVMQNPRHLVRRRGQEARLRCSPMKGHSHVYWYRQLPEEGLKFMVYLQKENIIDESGMPKERFSAEFPKEGPSILRIQQVVRGDSAAYFCASSPSVGQGEEKLFFGSGTQLSVL.

The chain uses TRBV18 and TRBJ1-3; 7 nucleotides match TRBD1. This CDR3 contains 16 residues. J lost 0 bases, V lost 6 bases, and 8 bases had no gene match. Looked up from germline, CDR1 is KGHSH and CDR2 is LQKENI. The CDR3 DNA sequence: TGTGCCAGCTCGACGGACAGGATGCCCTCTGGAAACACCATATATTTT. Translated: CASSTDRMPSGNTIYF.

The chain is built from TRBV21-1 and TRBJ1-1; TRBD1 was called by the table and not checked on the DNA. TRBV21-1 is noted as a pseudogene. The CDR3 runs 13 residues. Here the CDR3 DNA reads TGTGCCAGCAGCAACACAGAGAACACTGAAGCTTTCTTT. It specifies CASSNTENTEAFF.

The V call is TRBV2, the J call TRBJ2-1; D might be TRBD2 (5 bases). The germline V and J ends were trimmed by 2 bases and 11 bases, with 16 bases remaining between them. Looked up from germline, CDR1 is SNHLY and CDR2 is FYNNEI. The CDR3 covers 14 residues. CDR3 nucleotides: TGTGCCAGCAGTGAACGGCTAGCCTCGGTTCAGCAGTTCTTC. Protein: CASSERLASVQQFF.

This clone was seen a few times. The chain has TRBV11-2 and TRBJ2-5; 9 bases are a match to TRBD1. Germline-derived CDR1 and CDR2 are SGHAT and FQNNGV. This CDR3 comprises 17 residues. Losses at the gene ends were 5 bases for V and 6 bases for J; bases not matched to a gene: 16. Here the CDR3 DNA reads TGTGCCAGCAGCCCCCCTGTGCCGGGACAGGGTTCTCAGACCCAGTACTTC. Its protein is CASSPPVPGQGSQTQYF. The whole variable domain, filled in from reference TRBV11-2 and TRBJ2-5, reads EAGVAQSPRYKIIEKRQSVAFWCNPISGHATLYWYQQILGQGPKLLIQFQNNGVVDDSQLPKDRFSAERLKGVDSTLKIQPAKLEDSAVYLCASSPPVPGQGSQTQYFGPGTRLLVL.

The rearrangement uses TRBV2 and TRBJ2-3, with 8 bases aligning to TRBD1. Germline CDR1 is SNHLY and CDR2 is FYNNEI. The CDR3 has 15 residues. V shed 4 bases and J 1 base; nucleotides not matched to a gene: 4. For the CDR3, the DNA is TGTGCCAGCAGTGGGACAGGGAGGCGCACAGATACGCAGTATTTT. Residues: CASSGTGRRTDTQYF.

The CDR3 reads CASSEYPDRGYEQYF. The CDR3 DNA follows: TGTGCCAGCAGTGAATATCCCGACAGGGGCTACGAGCAGTACTTC. V gene TRBV25-1 combines with J gene TRBJ2-7, with 8 positions matching TRBD1. The CDR3 is 15 amino acids. The germline CDR1 and CDR2 sequences are MGHDK and SYGVNS. V was pared by 0 bases and J by 3 bases, with 4 bases of the junction left unmatched.

The CDR3 DNA follows: TGTGCCAGCAGCGTAGGACTAGCGGGGGGCAGCTCCTACAATGAGCAGTTCTTC. Its translation: CASSVGLAGGSSYNEQFF. The chain is built from TRBV9 and TRBJ2-1, with 13 positions matching TRBD2. This CDR3 region has 18 residues. The germline gives CDR1 SGDLS, CDR2 YYNGEE. V was pared by 0 bases and J by 0 bases, with 3 bases of the junction left unmatched.

As DNA, the CDR3 is TGTGCCACATCAACAGGTGGTGAGGGCTACACCTTC. Its protein is CATSTGGEGYTF. The rearrangement links TRBV19 to TRBJ1-2; the D gene is possibly TRBD1 (5 bases). V was pared by 10 bases and J by 8 bases, with 17 bases between. Germline CDR1 and CDR2: LNHDA and SQIVND (reference sequence). CDR3 size: 12 residues.